These 8 T cell receptor beta chains came from one sample sequenced in a study of vaccination and CD4 T cells after COVID-19 (dated by TCRdb to 2022 to 2024). The antigens of these receptors remain unknown. The treatment or condition label on this specimen signifies: roughly ten-day PBMC culture with coronavirus spike peptide pools or control peptides (ViraFEST assay). The library was made by PCR. Instrument on record: Illumina iSeq 100. At the Johns Hopkins FTIC core, DNA from the cultured CD4+ T cells underwent TCR sequencing with the Oncomine TCR Beta short-read assay. TCRdb reprocessing: public reads trimmed at Q25 with fastp, clones called with MiXCR, in-frame beta chains kept. Identical CDR3 protein sequences are pooled into one entry, listed with their most common genes and DNA. The sample table contains around 15,000 distinct CDR3 sequences; only one count was recorded for 20% to 25% of them. The leading ten clones occupy 12% of the sample.

The sequenced sample was CD4+ T cells from blood, cultured in vitro, obtained before SARS-CoV-2 vaccination. These receptors were taken from a human donor who received a COVID-19 vaccine.

The chain employs TRBV10-1 and TRBJ2-2; D remains ambiguous. V lost 5 bases to trimming and J lost 4 bases, with 5 bases between them. The CDR3 is made up of 12 amino acids. Germline CDR1 WNHNN, CDR2 SYGVQD (reference sequence). The DNA for the CDR3 is TGCGCCAGCAGTACATCCACCGGGGAGCTGTTTTTT. It specifies CASSTSTGELFF.

This clonotype was counted a few times. The chain carries TRBV30 and TRBJ1-2; 10 nucleotides line up with TRBD1. Germline CDR1 reads GTSNPN; CDR2 reads SVGIG (reference sequence). The CDR3 is 12 residues long. The junction had 6 bases not matched to a gene; V was cut back by 3 bases and J by 11 bases. The CDR3 spells CAWSQGQGGYTF. In DNA, the CDR3 is TGTGCCTGGAGCCAAGGACAGGGGGGGTACACCTTC.

This chain connects TRBV6-5 to TRBJ2-5; TRBD1 matches 11 bases. There are 15 residues in the CDR3. The V and J ends lost 2 bases and 6 bases, in that order; junction bases with no gene match: 5. Germline CDR1 is MNHEY and CDR2 is SVGAGI. In DNA, the CDR3 is TGTGCCAGCAGTTACGGACAGGGGGCGGTAAAGACCCAGTACTTC. Protein: CASSYGQGAVKTQYF.

A note on this clonotype: This could be a read error, since a much larger clone is one nucleotide away. This chain uses TRBV6-1 with TRBJ1-5; 8 nucleotides agree with TRBD1. Trimming cost V 5 bases and J 0 bases; bases outside gene matches: 9. Per germline, CDR1 MNHNS and CDR2 SASEGT. This CDR3 has 17 amino acids. The CDR3 spells CASSPGATGVSNQPQHF. CDR3 nucleotides: TGTGCCAGCAGTCCAGGAGCGACAGGGGTTAGCAATCAGCCCCAGCATTTT.

This clonotype appeared a few times. The rearrangement uses TRBV7-2 and TRBJ2-6; D uncertain. The CDR3 is made up of 17 amino acids. Trimming pared 6 bases from V and 1 base from J, leaving 16 bases between. Germline loops: CDR1 SGHTA, CDR2 FQGNSA. Written as DNA, the CDR3 is TGTGCCAGCAGAGGCGTCCTCAAGGGATCTGGGGCCAACGTCCTGACTTTC. It specifies CASRGVLKGSGANVLTF. Full variable domain (missing parts from reference TRBV7-2 and TRBJ2-6): GAGVSQSPSNKVTEKGKDVELRCDPISGHTALYWYRQSLGQGLEFLIYFQGNSAPDKSGLPSDRFSAERTGGSVSTLTIQRTQQEDSAVYLCASRGVLKGSGANVLTFGAGSRLTVL.

The rearrangement uses TRBV15 and TRBJ2-3; 8 nucleotides align to TRBD1. Germline V gene lookup returns CDR1 LNHNV and CDR2 YYDKDF (reference sequence). V lost 3 bases, J lost 2 bases, and 4 bases stayed unmatched. This CDR3 has 15 residues. CDR3 region: CATSRRQGTTDTQYF. The DNA of the CDR3 is TGTGCCACCAGCAGGCGACAGGGGACCACAGATACGCAGTATTTT.

This clonotype was detected only a few times. The rearrangement uses TRBV7-9 and TRBJ1-2; TRBD1 agrees at 8 bases. Germline CDR1 SEHNR, CDR2 FQNEAQ (reference sequence). CDR3 size: 15 residues. J lost 1 base, V lost 5 bases, and 6 bases had no gene match. The DNA for the CDR3 is TGTGCCAGCAGCGATCGGACAGGGTTTAACTATGGCTACACCTTC. Its translation is CASSDRTGFNYGYTF.

This clonotype has just a few counts. This chain connects TRBV2 to TRBJ1-1; D gene uncertain. This CDR3 contains 13 residues. Germline V gene lookup returns CDR1 SNHLY and CDR2 FYNNEI. V was clipped by 9 bases and J by 1 base, with 12 bases between them. The CDR3 region is CASMDGENTEAFF. The CDR3, as DNA: TGTGCCAGTATGGACGGAGAGAACACTGAAGCTTTCTTT.